The T cell receptor (beta chain) under discussion was sequenced for a study of CD8+CD57+ T cells in acquired aplastic anemia. Study at large: CD4+ and CD8+ cells, once sorted, gave DNA averaging roughly 3 ug.

It was patients with CD8+CD57+ cell expansion by flow cytometry who were chosen for sequencing. Patients were therapy-naive when their blood was sampled. Germline CDR1 SGHTA, CDR2 FQGNSA. The CDR3 consists of 14 residues. V was pared by 2 bases and J by 4 bases, with 11 bases between. For CDR3 and TCR beta VDJ profiling, genomic DNA was the template used. TCRdb used MiXCR to reprocess the reads, holding one entry per CDR3 protein. The profile covers 170,000 or so distinct CDR3 sequences, with 63% appearing a single time and roughly 43% taken by the ten largest. This receptor was taken from a human donor with aplastic anemia. The V call is TRBV7-2, the J call TRBJ2-5; D is ambiguous. The source material was sorted CD4+, CD8+, or CD8+CD57+ T cells (not recorded which) from PBMCs. CDR3: CASSLLTWRETQYF. The CDR3 bases are TGTGCCAGCAGCTTACTGACCTGGCGAGAGACCCAGTACTTC.